These T cell receptor beta chains were read from a single sample in a study of blood T cell repertoires in COVID-19. This table comes from immunoSEQ multiplex PCR, and its TCRdb copy is limited to in-frame clones, with some not included. The repertoire holds roughly 150,000 clones, with about 83% as singletons. Material: peripheral blood. These receptors originate from a woman aged 80 or older with acute or convalescent COVID-19. The CDR3 runs from the conserved cysteine through the conserved F or W. The order of the fields is clone size, J gene, D gene, V gene, CDR3 protein, CDR3 DNA. A D gene is named only where the DNA matches it firmly. Size tells how often a clone was seen (once, few, many) or the class of an expanded clone, and some rows leave it out.

abundance: NA; j_gene: TRBJ1-3; d_gene: NA; v_gene: TRBV2; CDR3aa: CASRLQGPGNTIYF; CDR3nt: TGTGCCAGCAGGCTACAGGGCCCTGGAAACACCATATATTTT
abundance: NA; j_gene: TRBJ2-1; d_gene: TRBD2; v_gene: TRBV6-1; CDR3aa: CASSEATSGRGNEQFF; CDR3nt: TGTGCCAGCAGTGAAGCGACTAGCGGGAGAGGCAATGAGCAGTTCTTC
abundance: NA; j_gene: TRBJ2-7; d_gene: TRBD1; v_gene: TRBV7-9; CDR3aa: CASSRRTGSHEQYF; CDR3nt: TGTGCCAGCAGCCGGAGGACAGGGTCCCACGAGCAGTACTTC
abundance: NA; j_gene: TRBJ2-5; d_gene: NA; v_gene: TRBV6-5; CDR3aa: CASSYAALETQYF; CDR3nt: TGTGCCAGCAGTTATGCGGCTCTAGAGACCCAGTACTTC
abundance: NA; j_gene: TRBJ2-3; d_gene: TRBD2; v_gene: TRBV28; CDR3aa: CASSLSGGDTQYF; CDR3nt: TGTGCCAGCAGTTTATCGGGGGGAGATACGCAGTATTTT
abundance: NA; j_gene: TRBJ1-4; d_gene: TRBD1; v_gene: TRBV11-2; CDR3aa: CASSADSTGGDEKLFF; CDR3nt: TGTGCCAGCAGCGCCGACTCGACAGGGGGGGACGAAAAACTGTTTTTT
abundance: NA; j_gene: TRBJ1-2; d_gene: TRBD1; v_gene: TRBV19; CDR3aa: CASTGTVYGYTF; CDR3nt: TGTGCCAGTACCGGGACAGTCTATGGCTACACCTTC
abundance: NA; j_gene: TRBJ1-2; d_gene: NA; v_gene: TRBV14; CDR3aa: CASSQDDVELAEYTF; CDR3nt: TGTGCCAGCAGCCAAGATGATGTGGAGTTGGCGGAGTACACCTTC
abundance: NA; j_gene: TRBJ2-7; d_gene: NA; v_gene: TRBV5-6; CDR3aa: CASSLGPTGYSGEQYF; CDR3nt: TGTGCCAGCAGCTTGGGGCCGACGGGATATTCTGGGGAGCAGTACTTC
abundance: NA; j_gene: TRBJ2-3; d_gene: TRBD2; v_gene: TRBV3-1/TRBV3-2; CDR3aa: CASSQDTSGTDTQYF; CDR3nt: TGTGCCAGCAGCCAAGATACTAGCGGCACAGATACGCAGTATTTT
abundance: NA; j_gene: TRBJ2-1; d_gene: TRBD1; v_gene: TRBV7-2; CDR3aa: CASSLVAGGNEQFF; CDR3nt: TGTGCCAGCAGCTTAGTAGCAGGGGGCAATGAGCAGTTCTTC
abundance: NA; j_gene: TRBJ1-4; d_gene: TRBD1; v_gene: TRBV18; CDR3aa: CASSEGQVATNEKLFF; CDR3nt: TGTGCCAGCTCTGAAGGACAGGTTGCAACTAATGAAAAACTGTTTTTT
abundance: NA; j_gene: TRBJ2-7; d_gene: NA; v_gene: TRBV20-1; CDR3aa: CDSQPYEQYF; CDR3nt: TGTGACAGCCAACCCTACGAGCAGTACTTC
abundance: few; j_gene: TRBJ2-7; d_gene: TRBD2; v_gene: TRBV3-1/TRBV3-2; CDR3aa: CASSQGRASGGYEQYF; CDR3nt: TGTGCCAGCAGCCAAGGGAGAGCTAGCGGGGGCTACGAGCAGTACTTC
abundance: NA; j_gene: TRBJ1-1; d_gene: NA; v_gene: TRBV7-2; CDR3aa: CASSLGQVFAEAFF; CDR3nt: TGTGCCAGCAGCTTAGGGCAAGTCTTCGCTGAAGCTTTCTTT
abundance: NA; j_gene: TRBJ1-4; d_gene: NA; v_gene: TRBV28; CDR3aa: CASSPTVATNEKLFF; CDR3nt: TGTGCCAGCAGCCCAACAGTTGCAACTAATGAAAAACTGTTTTTT
abundance: NA; j_gene: TRBJ1-1; d_gene: TRBD1; v_gene: TRBV4-3; CDR3aa: CASSQDRGTTEAFF; CDR3nt: TGCGCCAGCAGCCAGGACAGGGGCACCACTGAAGCTTTCTTT
abundance: NA; j_gene: TRBJ1-5; d_gene: TRBD1; v_gene: TRBV2; CDR3aa: CASRQGTGNQPQHF; CDR3nt: TGTGCCAGCAGACAGGGGACGGGCAATCAGCCCCAGCATTTT
abundance: NA; j_gene: TRBJ2-7; d_gene: NA; v_gene: TRBV9; CDR3aa: CASSVVEESSYEQYF; CDR3nt: TGTGCCAGCAGCGTAGTGGAGGAGAGCTCCTACGAGCAGTACTTC
abundance: NA; j_gene: TRBJ2-7; d_gene: TRBD1; v_gene: TRBV9; CDR3aa: CASSAHSDRTLYEQYF; CDR3nt: TGTGCCAGCAGCGCCCACTCGGACAGGACCCTCTACGAGCAGTACTTC
abundance: NA; j_gene: TRBJ1-2; d_gene: NA; v_gene: TRBV6-6; CDR3aa: CASSSRVRDYGYTF; CDR3nt: TGTGCCAGCAGTTCAAGGGTGCGGGACTATGGCTACACCTTC
abundance: NA; j_gene: TRBJ1-1; d_gene: TRBD1; v_gene: TRBV7-2; CDR3aa: CASSLGGERGPTEAFF; CDR3nt: TGTGCCAGCAGTCTAGGGGGTGAGAGGGGGCCCACTGAAGCTTTCTTT
abundance: NA; j_gene: TRBJ2-7; d_gene: TRBD1; v_gene: TRBV20-1; CDR3aa: CSASGQGRGEQYF; CDR3nt: TGCAGTGCTAGTGGACAGGGAAGGGGCGAGCAGTACTTC
abundance: once; j_gene: TRBJ2-7; d_gene: NA; v_gene: TRBV3-1/TRBV3-2; CDR3aa: CASSQPGIPYEQYF; CDR3nt: TGTGCCAGCAGCCAGCCGGGGATACCCTACGAGCAGTACTTC
abundance: once; j_gene: TRBJ2-1; d_gene: TRBD1; v_gene: TRBV6-2/TRBV6-3; CDR3aa: CASSSLDRGIYNEQFF; CDR3nt: TGTGCCAGCAGCTCCCTAGACAGGGGGATATACAATGAGCAGTTCTTC
abundance: NA; j_gene: TRBJ1-4; d_gene: NA; v_gene: TRBV9; CDR3aa: CASSAPPGGSQSEKLFF; CDR3nt: TGTGCCAGCAGCGCCCCACCGGGGGGCAGCCAGAGTGAAAAACTGTTTTTT
abundance: NA; j_gene: TRBJ2-5; d_gene: NA; v_gene: TRBV7-2; CDR3aa: CASSLGGRETQYF; CDR3nt: TGTGCCAGCAGCTTAGGGGGCCGGGAGACCCAGTACTTC
abundance: few; j_gene: TRBJ2-7; d_gene: NA; v_gene: TRBV6-5; CDR3aa: CASSSGTLEQYF; CDR3nt: TGTGCCAGCAGCTCCGGGACACTCGAGCAGTACTTC
abundance: NA; j_gene: TRBJ2-3; d_gene: NA; v_gene: TRBV30; CDR3aa: CAWSPATTPDTQYF; CDR3nt: TGTGCCTGGAGTCCCGCGACTACTCCAGATACGCAGTATTTT
abundance: NA; j_gene: TRBJ2-7; d_gene: TRBD2; v_gene: TRBV6-2/TRBV6-3; CDR3aa: CASSYGAGVVYEQYF; CDR3nt: TGTGCCAGCAGTTACGGGGCGGGAGTGGTCTACGAGCAGTACTTC
abundance: NA; j_gene: TRBJ2-2; d_gene: TRBD1; v_gene: TRBV2; CDR3aa: CASLGQGATGELFF; CDR3nt: TGTGCCAGCCTTGGACAGGGGGCAACCGGGGAGCTGTTTTTT
abundance: NA; j_gene: TRBJ1-5; d_gene: TRBD1; v_gene: TRBV19; CDR3aa: CASSIGDRQPQHF; CDR3nt: TGTGCCAGTAGTATTGGGGACAGGCAGCCCCAGCATTTT
abundance: NA; j_gene: TRBJ1-1; d_gene: NA; v_gene: TRBV15; CDR3aa: CATSKTRDTEAFF; CDR3nt: TGTGCCACCAGCAAGACGAGGGATACTGAAGCTTTCTTT
abundance: NA; j_gene: TRBJ1-2; d_gene: NA; v_gene: TRBV28; CDR3aa: CASSLGATVYGYTF; CDR3nt: TGTGCCAGCAGTTTAGGGGCGACAGTCTATGGCTACACCTTC
abundance: NA; j_gene: TRBJ2-2; d_gene: TRBD2; v_gene: TRBV7-2; CDR3aa: CASSSIAGGPDTGELFF; CDR3nt: TGTGCCAGCAGCTCAATAGCGGGGGGGCCGGACACCGGGGAGCTGTTTTTT
abundance: NA; j_gene: TRBJ2-7; d_gene: TRBD1; v_gene: TRBV4-1; CDR3aa: CASSLRDSRSYEQYF; CDR3nt: TGCGCCAGCAGCCTCCGGGACAGCCGATCCTACGAGCAGTACTTC
abundance: NA; j_gene: TRBJ1-5; d_gene: TRBD1; v_gene: TRBV24-1; CDR3aa: CATGGQGQSNQPQHF; CDR3nt: TGTGCCACCGGAGGACAGGGACAAAGCAATCAGCCCCAGCATTTT
abundance: NA; j_gene: TRBJ1-4; d_gene: TRBD1; v_gene: TRBV19; CDR3aa: CASSDRQGGEKLFF; CDR3nt: TGTGCCAGTAGTGACCGACAGGGTGGCGAAAAACTGTTTTTT
abundance: NA; j_gene: TRBJ1-3; d_gene: NA; v_gene: TRBV3-1/TRBV3-2; CDR3aa: CASRGAILSGNTIYF; CDR3nt: TGTGCCAGCAGGGGGGCGATCCTCTCTGGAAACACCATATATTTT
abundance: few; j_gene: TRBJ2-2; d_gene: TRBD2; v_gene: TRBV19; CDR3aa: CASSPRLAGAGELFF; CDR3nt: TGTGCCAGTAGTCCCCGACTAGCCGGGGCCGGGGAGCTGTTTTTT
abundance: NA; j_gene: TRBJ1-2; d_gene: TRBD1; v_gene: TRBV6-5; CDR3aa: CASRRQGGSYTF; CDR3nt: TGTGCCAGCAGACGACAGGGCGGAAGCTACACCTTC
abundance: few; j_gene: TRBJ2-2; d_gene: NA; v_gene: TRBV30; CDR3aa: CAWSTQRQAGELFF; CDR3nt: TGTGCCTGGAGCACCCAACGACAGGCCGGGGAGCTGTTTTTT
abundance: NA; j_gene: TRBJ1-2; d_gene: NA; v_gene: TRBV28; CDR3aa: CASSLGDTVIGYGYTF; CDR3nt: TGTGCCAGCAGTTTAGGGGACACGGTAATAGGCTATGGCTACACCTTC
abundance: NA; j_gene: TRBJ2-7; d_gene: TRBD1; v_gene: TRBV5-1; CDR3aa: CASSLMGQSTYEQYF; CDR3nt: TGCGCCAGCAGCTTGATGGGACAGTCTACCTACGAGCAGTACTTC
abundance: NA; j_gene: TRBJ2-3; d_gene: NA; v_gene: TRBV6-2/TRBV6-3; CDR3aa: CASSPATGQYF; CDR3nt: TGTGCCAGCAGTCCGGCCACGGGGCAGTATTTT
abundance: NA; j_gene: TRBJ2-3; d_gene: TRBD1; v_gene: TRBV5-1; CDR3aa: CASSPGTGDTQYF; CDR3nt: TGCGCCAGCAGCCCAGGGACAGGGGATACGCAGTATTTT
abundance: NA; j_gene: TRBJ2-4; d_gene: NA; v_gene: TRBV12-3/TRBV12-4; CDR3aa: CASTPPGKDIQYF; CDR3nt: TGTGCCAGCACCCCCCCAGGGAAGGACATTCAGTACTTC
abundance: NA; j_gene: TRBJ1-4; d_gene: NA; v_gene: TRBV30; CDR3aa: CAWSLEGGWEKLFF; CDR3nt: TGTGCCTGGAGTTTAGAGGGAGGGTGGGAAAAACTGTTTTTT
abundance: NA; j_gene: TRBJ1-2; d_gene: NA; v_gene: TRBV4-1; CDR3aa: CASSQDGRNYGYTF; CDR3nt: TGCGCCAGCAGCCAAGACGGCAGGAACTATGGCTACACCTTC
abundance: once; j_gene: TRBJ2-3; d_gene: NA; v_gene: TRBV24-1; CDR3aa: CATASRVTDTQYF; CDR3nt: TGTGCCACCGCCAGCCGGGTTACAGATACGCAGTATTTT
abundance: NA; j_gene: TRBJ2-1; d_gene: TRBD1; v_gene: TRBV28; CDR3aa: CASSLPGQYNEQFF; CDR3nt: TGTGCCAGCAGTTTACCGGGACAGTACAATGAGCAGTTCTTC
abundance: NA; j_gene: TRBJ1-1; d_gene: NA; v_gene: TRBV3-1/TRBV3-2; CDR3aa: CASSRGGRRGNTEAFF; CDR3nt: TGTGCCAGCAGCCGAGGGGGAAGGCGTGGAAACACTGAAGCTTTCTTT
abundance: NA; j_gene: TRBJ2-5; d_gene: NA; v_gene: TRBV10-3; CDR3aa: CAISSQMAQGRETQYF; CDR3nt: TGTGCCATCAGTAGCCAGATGGCGCAGGGTCGGGAGACCCAGTACTTC
abundance: NA; j_gene: TRBJ2-3; d_gene: TRBD2; v_gene: TRBV19; CDR3aa: CASSRGLAGNITDTQYF; CDR3nt: TGTGCCAGTAGTAGAGGACTAGCGGGGAACATCACAGATACGCAGTATTTT
abundance: NA; j_gene: TRBJ2-4; d_gene: NA; v_gene: TRBV2; CDR3aa: CASSSSSGRGNIQYF; CDR3nt: TGTGCCAGCAGTTCGTCCAGCGGGCGTGGAAACATTCAGTACTTC
abundance: NA; j_gene: TRBJ1-2; d_gene: TRBD1; v_gene: TRBV6-2/TRBV6-3; CDR3aa: CASSRGGYYGYTF; CDR3nt: TGTGCCAGCAGTAGAGGGGGCTACTATGGCTACACCTTC
abundance: NA; j_gene: TRBJ1-6; d_gene: NA; v_gene: TRBV6-2/TRBV6-3; CDR3aa: CASSSSSYNSPLHF; CDR3nt: TGTGCCAGCAGTTCCAGCTCCTATAATTCACCCCTCCACTTT